This entry lists 4 T cell receptor beta chains sequenced from one sample in a study of regulatory T cells in long-lasting Graves disease. In building TCR beta libraries, iRepertoire HTBI primers were used together with Arm-PCR of CDR3 regions. A single record per CDR3 protein comes from TCRdb applying MiXCR to the multiplex PCR reads. Of about 440,000 distinct CDR3 sequences in the sample, about 16% were seen once. Specified time point: newly diagnosed GD, antithyroid drugs for less than 3 months. Following extraction of RNA from PBMCs, that RNA was used to make the TCR library. The sample was also linked to a second study, of T cells in Graves' hyperthyroidism and ophthalmopathy.

The specimen was peripheral blood mononuclear cells (PBMCs), collected at new diagnosis, from a patient treated with antithyroid drugs. The source of these receptors is a woman aged 25 to 39 with Graves disease.

V usage is TRBV24-1 and J usage is TRBJ1-5; 8 nucleotides match TRBD1. Germline CDR1 KGHDR, CDR2 SFDVKD. The CDR3 totals 14 residues. Unmatched junction bases numbered 3, after V lost 9 bases and J lost 0 bases. This chain's CDR3 is CATSQGDSNQPQHF. The CDR3 DNA follows: TGTGCCACCTCACAGGGGGATAGCAATCAGCCCCAGCATTTT.

Ten or more counts support this clonotype. V usage is TRBV28 and J usage is TRBJ2-1; no clear D gene. The germline CDR1 and CDR2 sequences are MDHEN and SYDVKM. The CDR3 spans 15 residues. V gave up 5 bases and J gave up 3 bases, with 14 bases separating them. The CDR3 region is CASSTLVGDYNEQFF. In DNA form, the CDR3 reads TGTGCCAGCAGTACCCTCGTCGGAGACTACAATGAGCAGTTCTTC.

The genes are TRBV27 and TRBJ2-7; TRBD1 is a possible D gene (6 bases). Trimming left V 6 bases short and J 3 bases short, with 21 bases between. Germline V gene lookup returns CDR1 MNHEY and CDR2 SMNVEV (reference sequence). The CDR3 has 16 residues. Here the CDR3 DNA reads TGTGCCAGCAGGGCCACCGGGACACTATCCTACTACGAGCAGTACTTC. Its translation: CASRATGTLSYYEQYF.

V gene TRBV7-9 combines with J gene TRBJ2-2, with 11 bases identical to TRBD2. The CDR3 is 16 residues long. Germline-derived CDR1 and CDR2 are SEHNR and FQNEAQ (reference sequence). With V trimmed by 5 bases and J by 6 bases, 8 bases remained unmatched. This chain's CDR3 is CASSRVLAGAAGELFF. The CDR3, as DNA: TGTGCCAGCAGCCGGGTACTAGCGGGAGCGGCCGGGGAGCTGTTTTTT. Using reference TRBV7-9 and TRBJ2-2 for the parts outside the CDR3, the full variable domain is DTGVSQNPRHKITKRGQNVTFRCDPISEHNRLYWYRQTLGQGPEFLTYFQNEAQLEKSRLLSDRFSAERPKGSFSTLEIQRTEQGDSAMYLCASSRVLAGAAGELFFGEGSRLTVL.